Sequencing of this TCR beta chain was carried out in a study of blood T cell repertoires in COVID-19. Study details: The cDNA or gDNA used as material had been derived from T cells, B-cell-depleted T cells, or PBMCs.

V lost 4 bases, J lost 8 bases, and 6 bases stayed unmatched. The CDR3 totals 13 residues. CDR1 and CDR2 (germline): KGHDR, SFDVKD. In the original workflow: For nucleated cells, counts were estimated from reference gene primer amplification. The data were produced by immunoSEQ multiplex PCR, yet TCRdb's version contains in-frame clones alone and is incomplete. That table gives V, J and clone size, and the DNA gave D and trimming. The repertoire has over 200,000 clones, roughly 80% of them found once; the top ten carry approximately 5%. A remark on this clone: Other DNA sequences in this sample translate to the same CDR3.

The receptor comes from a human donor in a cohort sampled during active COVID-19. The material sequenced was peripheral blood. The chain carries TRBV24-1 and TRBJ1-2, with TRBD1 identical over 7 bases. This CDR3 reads CATSETGSYGYTF. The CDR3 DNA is TGTGCCACCAGTGAGACAGGGTCATACGGCTACACCTTC.